This is a list of T cell receptor beta chains from one sample in a study of human thymus T cells. Using immunoSEQ multiplex PCR, the repertoire was profiled, and TCRdb retains in-frame clones only, with some absent. This table holds roughly 130,000 clones, around 94% found once. Sequencing was done on a sample of thymus tissue. These receptors were collected from a boy younger than two with a congenital heart defect but otherwise immunologically healthy. Each CDR3 is given with its conserved first and last residue.

j_gene: TRBJ1-5
v_gene: TRBV27
CDR3aa: CASSSRLDRNQPQHF

j_gene: TRBJ2-7
v_gene: TRBV28
CDR3aa: CASSVSDRAHEQYF

j_gene: TRBJ1-1
v_gene: TRBV7-2
CDR3aa: CASSPSKRAVRAFF

j_gene: TRBJ2-1
v_gene: TRBV7-2
CDR3aa: CASSLRGGRGGPYNEQFF

j_gene: TRBJ1-5
v_gene: TRBV4-1
CDR3aa: CASSQGWPIKPQHF

j_gene: TRBJ2-1
v_gene: TRBV23-1
CDR3aa: CASSQSPTPSSYNEQFF

j_gene: TRBJ1-2
v_gene: TRBV14
CDR3aa: CASSQGLSPGSYTF

j_gene: TRBJ1-5
v_gene: TRBV4-1
CDR3aa: CASSQDIRDRGEWQPQHF

j_gene: TRBJ2-3
v_gene: TRBV7-9
CDR3aa: CASSGRLGGLADTQYF

j_gene: TRBJ2-1
v_gene: TRBV19
CDR3aa: CASSIRLAGGVCNDEQFF

j_gene: TRBJ2-4
v_gene: TRBV18
CDR3aa: CASSPIWRLAKNIQYF

j_gene: TRBJ2-3
v_gene: TRBV7-6
CDR3aa: CASSPSRGLNTDTQYF

j_gene: TRBJ1-5
v_gene: TRBV7-2
CDR3aa: CASSLNRQWSNQPQHF

j_gene: TRBJ1-2
v_gene: TRBV7-8
CDR3aa: CASSSEGLYGYTF

j_gene: TRBJ2-7
v_gene: TRBV2
CDR3aa: CASRVAGVIYEQYF

j_gene: TRBJ1-3
v_gene: TRBV7-2
CDR3aa: CASSFGTPGNTIYF

j_gene: TRBJ1-2
v_gene: TRBV9
CDR3aa: CASSVGTGSYGYTF

j_gene: TRBJ2-7
v_gene: TRBV2
CDR3aa: CASTIAEGTPFYEQYF

j_gene: TRBJ2-7
v_gene: TRBV5-1
CDR3aa: CASRDPGHRSYEQYF

j_gene: TRBJ2-7
v_gene: TRBV5-1
CDR3aa: CASSLTAYEQYF

j_gene: TRBJ2-2
v_gene: TRBV6-4
CDR3aa: CASSDPHYRGPRFFGAAGELFF

j_gene: TRBJ2-7
v_gene: TRBV27
CDR3aa: CASSPGVVAYEQYF

j_gene: TRBJ2-5
v_gene: TRBV5-1
CDR3aa: CASSAVGTAGGQGEETQYF

j_gene: TRBJ2-3
v_gene: TRBV12-5
CDR3aa: CASGGLAGADTQYF

j_gene: TRBJ2-1
v_gene: TRBV4-2
CDR3aa: CASSQGDREEEQFF